These T cell receptor beta chains were read from a single sample in a study of cytomegalovirus exposure and HLA in healthy donors. Produced via immunoSEQ multiplex PCR; TCRdb's table is partial and in-frame only. The listing records under 200,000 clones. The sequenced material came from PBMCs. The receptors were gathered from a man aged 25-45 years in good health and CMV-seronegative. The CDR3 runs from the conserved cysteine through the conserved F or W. The order of the fields is J gene, D gene, V gene, CDR3 DNA, CDR3 protein. A D gene is named only where the DNA matches it firmly.

TRBJ2-1 NA TRBV11-3 TGTGCCAGCAGCTTACAGGGGATGGAGCAGTTCTTC CASSLQGMEQFF
TRBJ2-1 NA TRBV6-1 TGTGCCAGCAGTCCGGACTCAAGTAAGAGATATGAGCAGTTCTTC CASSPDSSKRYEQFF
TRBJ2-3 NA TRBV15 TGTGCCACCAGCAGAGAAGCTCAGGGGCCCACGGCGTATTTT CATSREAQGPTAYF
TRBJ1-6 NA TRBV30 TGTGCCTGGAGTGGCCCGCGGGGGGCAGGGAGGCCACCCCTCCACTTT CAWSGPRGAGRPPLHF
TRBJ2-2 TRBD1 TRBV27 TGTGCCAGCAGACAACAGGGGGCGAGCACCGGGGAGCTGTTTTTT CASRQQGASTGELFF
TRBJ2-7 TRBD1 TRBV29-1 TGCAGCGTCGCAAGACAGGGCGTATACTACGAGCAGTACTTC CSVARQGVYYEQYF
TRBJ1-5 NA TRBV7-9 TGTGCCAGCAGCTTATATGGGTCCGAGGCCCAGCATTTT CASSLYGSEAQHF
TRBJ2-7 TRBD1 TRBV11-2 TGTGCCAGCAGCTCTTTAGGGCCCGGGACAGGGAACAGGGGCGAGCAGTACTTC CASSSLGPGTGNRGEQYF
TRBJ2-1 TRBD1 TRBV28 TGTGCCAGCAGCTCCACCGGGACAGGGGGCTACAATGAGCAGTTCTTC CASSSTGTGGYNEQFF
TRBJ2-7 NA TRBV6-5 TGTGCCAGCAGTTTAGGGGTTAACTCCTACGAGCAGTACTTC CASSLGVNSYEQYF
TRBJ1-2 TRBD1 TRBV10-3 TGTGCCATCAGTCAGACAGGGGCGAAAGGCTACACCTTC CAISQTGAKGYTF
TRBJ1-2 NA TRBV7-2 TGTGCCAGCAGCGCCGAAAGGGGTGGCTACACCTTC CASSAERGGYTF
TRBJ1-1 TRBD1 TRBV27 TGTGCCAGCACTCCCGGGACAGGGTGGGGCACTGAAGCTTTCTTT CASTPGTGWGTEAFF
TRBJ1-5 TRBD1 TRBV6-1 TGTGCCAGCAGTGCCAGGGGGGATCAGCCCCAGCATTTT CASSARGDQPQHF
TRBJ2-7 NA TRBV5-1 TGCGCCAGCAGCTTGGGGAGCCGGAGCTCCTACGAGCAGTACTTC CASSLGSRSSYEQYF
TRBJ1-1 NA TRBV29-1 TGCAGCGGCGATGAAGCCTTCTTT CSGDEAFF
TRBJ2-3 NA TRBV5-1 TGCGCCAGCAGCTTGGGACCTCTAACTAGGACGGATACGCAGTATTTT CASSLGPLTRTDTQYF
TRBJ2-1 TRBD1 TRBV30 TGTGCCTGCCATCAGGGGGCTGAGCAGTTCTTC CACHQGAEQFF
TRBJ1-1 NA TRBV25-1 TGTGCCAGCAGCCCCTCGAGAGCGCTGGGCACTGAAGCTTTCTTT CASSPSRALGTEAFF
TRBJ1-4 TRBD1 TRBV9 TGTGCCAGCAGCGTCCTTTCCGGGACAGGGGGTGAAAAACTGTTTTTT CASSVLSGTGGEKLFF
TRBJ2-3 TRBD2 TRBV6-6 TGTGCCAGCAGTCCTAGCGGTGGGGATACGCAGTATTTT CASSPSGGDTQYF
TRBJ2-5 NA TRBV5-1 TGCGCCAGCAGCTTGGACAGGCCAGAGACCCAGTACTTC CASSLDRPETQYF
TRBJ2-2 TRBD1 TRBV27 TGTGCCAGCAGTCCCGCGACAGGGTTCACCGGGGAGCTGTTTTTT CASSPATGFTGELFF
TRBJ1-3 NA TRBV4-3 TGCGCCAGCAGCCAAGACCGGTTCTCTGGAAACACCATATATTTT CASSQDRFSGNTIYF
TRBJ2-7 TRBD1 TRBV11-2 TGTGCCAGCAGCTTAGATGGAGGGACAGGGGGATACGAGCAGTACTTC CASSLDGGTGGYEQYF
TRBJ1-1 NA TRBV29-1 TGCAGCGTTGGAAGGACAGTACGGAACACTGAAGCTTTCTTT CSVGRTVRNTEAFF
TRBJ2-5 NA TRBV18 TGTGCCAGCTCACGGGCCTCCCAAGAGACCCAGTACTTC CASSRASQETQYF
TRBJ2-7 NA TRBV5-4 TGTGCCAGCAGCATAGGGGCCACCTACGAGCAGTACTTC CASSIGATYEQYF
TRBJ2-5 NA TRBV27 TGTGCCAGCAGTTTCACGCCTACAGGCCAAGAGACCCAGTACTTC CASSFTPTGQETQYF
TRBJ2-2 TRBD2 TRBV27 TGTGCCAGCAGGTGGACTAGCGTAACCGGGGAGCTGTTTTTT CASRWTSVTGELFF
TRBJ1-2 TRBD1 TRBV5-1 TGCGCCAGCAGCTCCGGGACAGGGGGGAACTATGGCTACACCTTC CASSSGTGGNYGYTF
TRBJ2-2 TRBD2 TRBV5-6 TGTGCCAGCAGCTTGTTGGCGGCGGGGGAAAGAGTTTTT CASSLLAAGERVF
TRBJ2-2 TRBD1 TRBV10-3 TGTGCCATCAAAGGTACAGGGGGCATCGGGGAGCTGTTTTTT CAIKGTGGIGELFF
TRBJ2-3 TRBD2 TRBV5-8 TGTGCCAGCAGCCCCAGGCTAGCGGGGGTCACAGATACGCAGTATTTT CASSPRLAGVTDTQYF
TRBJ2-1 NA TRBV9 TGTGCCAGCAGCCTCTCGGCGGTGAGCTCCTACAATGAGCAGTTCTTC CASSLSAVSSYNEQFF
TRBJ2-7 NA TRBV15 TGTGCCACCAGCAGAGACTGGACACTTAACGCCTACGAGCAGTACTTC CATSRDWTLNAYEQYF
TRBJ1-3 NA TRBV6-1 TGTGCCAGTAGTGATGGGGACTTCTCTGGAAACACCATATATTTT CASSDGDFSGNTIYF
TRBJ1-2 TRBD1 TRBV6-5 TGTGCCAGCAGTTCAGGACTAACAGGGGAAGATCATGGCTACACCTTC CASSSGLTGEDHGYTF
TRBJ2-1 NA TRBV5-1 TGCGCCAGCAGCTTGGTAGGGGAAAGGTCCTACAATGAGCAGTTCTTC CASSLVGERSYNEQFF
TRBJ2-5 NA TRBV5-1 TGCGCCAGCAGCTTGGCCGACGAGCGCCAGTACTTC CASSLADERQYF